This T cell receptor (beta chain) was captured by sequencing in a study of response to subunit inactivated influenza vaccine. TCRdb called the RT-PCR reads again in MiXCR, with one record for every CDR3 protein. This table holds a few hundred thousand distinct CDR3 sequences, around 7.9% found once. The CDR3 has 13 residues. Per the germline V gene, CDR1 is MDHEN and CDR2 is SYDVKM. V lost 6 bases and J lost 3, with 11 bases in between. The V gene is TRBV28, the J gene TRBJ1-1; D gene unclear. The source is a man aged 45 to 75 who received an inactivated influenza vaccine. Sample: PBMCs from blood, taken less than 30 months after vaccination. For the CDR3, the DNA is TGTGCCAGCAGCTTCAGACGGGACACTGAAGCTTTCTTT. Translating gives CASSFRRDTEAFF.